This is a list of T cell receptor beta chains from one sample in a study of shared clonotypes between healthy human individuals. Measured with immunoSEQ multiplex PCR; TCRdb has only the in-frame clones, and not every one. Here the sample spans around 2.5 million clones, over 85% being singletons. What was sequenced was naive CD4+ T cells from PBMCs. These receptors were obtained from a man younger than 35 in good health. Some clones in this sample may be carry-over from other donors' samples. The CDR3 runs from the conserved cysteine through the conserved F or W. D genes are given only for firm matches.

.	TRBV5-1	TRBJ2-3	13	TGCGCCAGCAGCTCAGCTAGCACAGATACGCAGTATTTT	CASSSASTDTQYF
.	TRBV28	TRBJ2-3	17	TGTGCCAGCACCCCCGACTACCGGACTATACTCACAGATACGCAGTATTTT	CASTPDYRTILTDTQYF
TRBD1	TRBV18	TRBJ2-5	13	TGTGCCAGCTCACCGACAGGGTTAGAGACCCAGTACTTC	CASSPTGLETQYF
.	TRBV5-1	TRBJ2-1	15	TGCGCCAGCAGCTTGGAATCTCCAGGATACAATGAGCAGTTCTTC	CASSLESPGYNEQFF
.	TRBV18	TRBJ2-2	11	TGTGCCAGCTCCAAGACCGGGGAGCTGTTTTTT	CASSKTGELFF
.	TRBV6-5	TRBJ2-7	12	TGTGCCAGCAGTCCAGGATCCTACGAGCAGTACTTC	CASSPGSYEQYF
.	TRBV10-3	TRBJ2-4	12	TGTGCCACCGGCGGGGCCAAAAACATTCAGTACTTC	CATGGAKNIQYF
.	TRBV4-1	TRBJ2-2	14	TGCGCCAGCAGCCAATGGGCTACCGGCGGGGAGCTGTTTTTT	CASSQWATGGELFF
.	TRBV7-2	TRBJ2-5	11	TGTGCCAGCAGCGCCGGTGAGACCCAGTACTTC	CASSAGETQYF
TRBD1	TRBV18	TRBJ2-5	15	TGTGCCAGCTCCCCGGGACAGGTTATCCAAGAGACCCAGTACTTC	CASSPGQVIQETQYF
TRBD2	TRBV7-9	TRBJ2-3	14	TGTGCCAGCAGCTTATTAGCGGGAACAGATACGCAGTATTTT	CASSLLAGTDTQYF
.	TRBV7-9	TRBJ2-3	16	TGTGCCAGCAGCTTAGTTTATGAGGCTAGCACAGATACGCAGTATTTT	CASSLVYEASTDTQYF
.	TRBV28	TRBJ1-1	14	TGTGCCAGCTGTTTGGGACGGGGCCTCTTTGAAGCTTTCTTT	CASCLGRGLFEAFF
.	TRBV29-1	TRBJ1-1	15	TGCAGCGTTGTGGAGTGGGGCGGGGGGAACACTGAAGCTTTCTTT	CSVVEWGGGNTEAFF
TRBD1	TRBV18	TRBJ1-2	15	TGTGCCAGCTCACCCGACAGGGCGAGATGGGATGGCTACACCTTC	CASSPDRARWDGYTF
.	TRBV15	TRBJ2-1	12	TGTGCCACCAGCAGAGATTCCGGGCAGAGGATCTTC	CATSRDSGQRIF
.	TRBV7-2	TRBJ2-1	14	TGTGCCAGCCTATTTTGGGGGACGGCCAATGAGCAGTTCTTC	CASLFWGTANEQFF
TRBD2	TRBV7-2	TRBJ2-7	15	TGTGCCAGCAGCTTTCGACTAGCGGGCGGGTACGAGCAGTACTTC	CASSFRLAGGYEQYF
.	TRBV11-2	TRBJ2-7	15	TGTGCCAGCAGCTTTTACTCAGGTGTCCCCTACGAGCAGTACTTC	CASSFYSGVPYEQYF
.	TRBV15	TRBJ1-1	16	TGTGCCACCAGCAGAGATCAGGGTTTGATGAACACTGAAGCTTTCTTT	CATSRDQGLMNTEAFF
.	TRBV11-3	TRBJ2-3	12	TGTGCCAGCAGCTTAGGGGGAGATACGCAGTATTTT	CASSLGGDTQYF
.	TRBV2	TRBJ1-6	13	TGTGCCAGCAGTGGACAGAATAATTCACCCCTCCACTTT	CASSGQNNSPLHF
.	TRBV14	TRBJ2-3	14	TGTGCCAGCAGCCAAGATACTGAGACCGGGAATAGGTATTTT	CASSQDTETGNRYF
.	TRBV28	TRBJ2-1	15	TGTGCCAGCAGTCGATTGGCAGGGGCCTTCAATGAGCAGTTCTTC	CASSRLAGAFNEQFF